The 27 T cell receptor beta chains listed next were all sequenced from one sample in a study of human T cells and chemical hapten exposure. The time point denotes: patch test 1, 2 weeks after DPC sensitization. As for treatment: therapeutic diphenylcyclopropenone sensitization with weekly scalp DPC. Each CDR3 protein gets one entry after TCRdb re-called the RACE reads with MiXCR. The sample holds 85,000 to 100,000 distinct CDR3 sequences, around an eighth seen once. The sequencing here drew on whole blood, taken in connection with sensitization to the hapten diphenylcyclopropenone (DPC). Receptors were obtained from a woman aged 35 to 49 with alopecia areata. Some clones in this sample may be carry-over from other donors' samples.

CDR3 region: CASSRLLGEQYF. Written as DNA, the CDR3 is TGTGCCAGCAGCCGCTTGCTAGGCGAGCAGTACTTC. V and J are TRBV7-2 and TRBJ2-7; D remains unclear. The CDR3 extends over 12 amino acids. The germline V gene has CDR1 SGHTA and CDR2 FQGNSA. V was pared by 5 bases and J by 6 bases, with 11 bases between.

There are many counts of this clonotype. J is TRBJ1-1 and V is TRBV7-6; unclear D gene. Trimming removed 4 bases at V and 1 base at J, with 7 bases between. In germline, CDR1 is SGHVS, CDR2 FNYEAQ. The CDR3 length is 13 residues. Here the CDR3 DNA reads TGTGCCAGCAGCTCGTGGGGGAACACTGAAGCTTTCTTT. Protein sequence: CASSSWGNTEAFF.

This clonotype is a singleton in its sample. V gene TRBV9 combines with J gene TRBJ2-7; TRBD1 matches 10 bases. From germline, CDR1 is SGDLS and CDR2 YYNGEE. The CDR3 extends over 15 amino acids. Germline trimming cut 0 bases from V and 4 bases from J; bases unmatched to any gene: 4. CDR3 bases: TGTGCCAGCAGCGTAGCTTGGGGACAGGGGTACGAGCAGTACTTC. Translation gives CASSVAWGQGYEQYF.

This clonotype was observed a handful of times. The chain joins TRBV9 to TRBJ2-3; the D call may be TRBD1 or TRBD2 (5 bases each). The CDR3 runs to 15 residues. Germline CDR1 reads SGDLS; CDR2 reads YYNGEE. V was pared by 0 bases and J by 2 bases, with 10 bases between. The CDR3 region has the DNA TGTGCCAGCAGCGTAGGAGGGACGGTCACAGATACGCAGTATTTT. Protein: CASSVGGTVTDTQYF.

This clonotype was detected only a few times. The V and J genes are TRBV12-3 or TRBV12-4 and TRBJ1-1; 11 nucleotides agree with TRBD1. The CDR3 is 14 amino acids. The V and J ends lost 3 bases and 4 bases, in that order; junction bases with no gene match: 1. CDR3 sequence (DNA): TGTGCCAGCAGTTTCGGGACAGGGGGCACTGAAGCTTTCTTT. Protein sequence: CASSFGTGGTEAFF.

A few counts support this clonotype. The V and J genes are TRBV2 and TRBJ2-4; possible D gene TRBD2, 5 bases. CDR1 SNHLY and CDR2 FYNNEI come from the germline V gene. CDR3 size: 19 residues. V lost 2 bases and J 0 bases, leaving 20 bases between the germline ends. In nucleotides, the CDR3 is TGTGCCAGCAGTGAACAGCGTTCTGGTTCGCGGGTAGCCAAAAACATTCAGTACTTC. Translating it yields CASSEQRSGSRVAKNIQYF. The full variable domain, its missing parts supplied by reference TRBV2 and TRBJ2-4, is EPEVTQTPSHQVTQMGQEVILRCVPISNHLYFYWYRQILGQKVEFLVSFYNNEISEKSEIFDDQFSVERPDGSNFTLKIRSTKLEDSAMYFCASSEQRSGSRVAKNIQYFGAGTRLSVL.

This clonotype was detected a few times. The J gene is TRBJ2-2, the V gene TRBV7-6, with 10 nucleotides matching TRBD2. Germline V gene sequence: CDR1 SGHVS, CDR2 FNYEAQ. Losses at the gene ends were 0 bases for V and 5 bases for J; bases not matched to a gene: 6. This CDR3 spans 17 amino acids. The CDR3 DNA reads TGTGCCAGCAGCTTAGCACAAAGCGGGAGGGCGACCGGGGAGCTGTTTTTT. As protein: CASSLAQSGRATGELFF.

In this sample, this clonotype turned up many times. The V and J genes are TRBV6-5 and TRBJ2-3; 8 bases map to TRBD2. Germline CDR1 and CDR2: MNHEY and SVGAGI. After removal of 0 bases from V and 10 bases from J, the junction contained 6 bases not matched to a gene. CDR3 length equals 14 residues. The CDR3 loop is CASSYSSSGRAQYF. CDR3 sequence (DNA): TGTGCCAGCAGTTACTCGTCTAGCGGGCGGGCGCAGTATTTT.

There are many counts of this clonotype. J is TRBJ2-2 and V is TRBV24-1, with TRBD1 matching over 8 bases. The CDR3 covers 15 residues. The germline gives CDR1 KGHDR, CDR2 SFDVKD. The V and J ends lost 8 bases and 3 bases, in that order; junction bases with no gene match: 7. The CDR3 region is CATNPGQDHTGELFF. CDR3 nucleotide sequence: TGTGCCACCAATCCGGGACAGGACCACACCGGGGAGCTGTTTTTT.

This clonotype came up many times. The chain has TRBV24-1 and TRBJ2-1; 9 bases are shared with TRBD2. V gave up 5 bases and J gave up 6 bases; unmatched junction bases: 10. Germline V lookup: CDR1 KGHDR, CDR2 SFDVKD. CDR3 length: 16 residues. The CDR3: CATSGGLAGYSNEQFF. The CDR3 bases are TGTGCCACCAGTGGGGGGCTAGCGGGATATAGCAATGAGCAGTTCTTC.

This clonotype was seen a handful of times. CDR3 DNA sequence: TGTGCCAGCAGCTCCGGACAGGTGCCCTACGAGCAGTACTTC. Its protein is CASSSGQVPYEQYF. The genes are TRBV11-3 and TRBJ2-7; 7 bases align to TRBD1. Germline V gives CDR1 SGHNT, CDR2 YENEEA. The CDR3 length is 14 residues. J lost 2 bases, V lost 4 bases, and 5 bases had no gene match.

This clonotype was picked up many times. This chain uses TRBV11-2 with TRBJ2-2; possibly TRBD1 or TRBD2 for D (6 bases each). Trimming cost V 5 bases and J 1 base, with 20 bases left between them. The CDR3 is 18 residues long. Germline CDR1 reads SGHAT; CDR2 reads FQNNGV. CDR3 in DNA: TGTGCCAGCAGCCTGAGAGGGGGGACTGCTTTGAACACCGGGGAGCTGTTTTTT. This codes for CASSLRGGTALNTGELFF.

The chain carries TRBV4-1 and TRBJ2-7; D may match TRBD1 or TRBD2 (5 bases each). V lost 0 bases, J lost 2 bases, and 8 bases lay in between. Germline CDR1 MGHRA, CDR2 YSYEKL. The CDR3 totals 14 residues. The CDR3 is CASSQEWGTYEQYF. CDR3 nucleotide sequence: TGCGCCAGCAGCCAAGAATGGGGGACCTACGAGCAGTACTTC.

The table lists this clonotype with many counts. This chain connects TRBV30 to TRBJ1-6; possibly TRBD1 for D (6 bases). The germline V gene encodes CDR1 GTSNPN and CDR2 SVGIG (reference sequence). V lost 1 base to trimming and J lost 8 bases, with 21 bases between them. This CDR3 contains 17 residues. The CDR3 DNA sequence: TGTGCCTGGAGTGACGGGACCGGGACGGGGGGCCATTCACCCCTCCACTTT. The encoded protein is CAWSDGTGTGGHSPLHF.

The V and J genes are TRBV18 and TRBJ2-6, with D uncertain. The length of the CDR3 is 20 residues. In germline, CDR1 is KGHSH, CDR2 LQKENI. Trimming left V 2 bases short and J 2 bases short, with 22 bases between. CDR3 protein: CASSPVDFLLSETGANVLTF. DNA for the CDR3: TGTGCCAGCTCACCAGTTGATTTCCTACTATCAGAGACTGGGGCCAACGTCCTGACTTTC. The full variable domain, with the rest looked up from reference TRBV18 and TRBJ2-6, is NAGVMQNPRHLVRRRGQEARLRCSPMKGHSHVYWYRQLPEEGLKFMVYLQKENIIDESGMPKERFSAEFPKEGPSILRIQQVVRGDSAAYFCASSPVDFLLSETGANVLTFGAGSRLTVL.

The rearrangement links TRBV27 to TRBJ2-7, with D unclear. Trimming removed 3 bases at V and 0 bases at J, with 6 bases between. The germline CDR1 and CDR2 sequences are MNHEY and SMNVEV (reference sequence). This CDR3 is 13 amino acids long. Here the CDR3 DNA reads TGTGCCAGCAGTTTCGCGCGCTCCTACGAGCAGTACTTC. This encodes CASSFARSYEQYF.

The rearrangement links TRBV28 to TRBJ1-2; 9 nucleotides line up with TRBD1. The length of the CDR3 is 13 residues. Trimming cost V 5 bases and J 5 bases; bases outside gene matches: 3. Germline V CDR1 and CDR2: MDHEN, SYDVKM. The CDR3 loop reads CASSAGTGYGYTF. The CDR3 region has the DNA TGTGCCAGCAGTGCCGGGACAGGGTATGGCTACACCTTC.

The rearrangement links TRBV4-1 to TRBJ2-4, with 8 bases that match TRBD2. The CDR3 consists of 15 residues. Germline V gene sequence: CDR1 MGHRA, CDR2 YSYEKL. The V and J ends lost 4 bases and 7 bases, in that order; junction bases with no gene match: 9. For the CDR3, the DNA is TGCGCCAGCAGCCCCCTGTATGGACTAGCCAACATTCAGTACTTC. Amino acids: CASSPLYGLANIQYF.

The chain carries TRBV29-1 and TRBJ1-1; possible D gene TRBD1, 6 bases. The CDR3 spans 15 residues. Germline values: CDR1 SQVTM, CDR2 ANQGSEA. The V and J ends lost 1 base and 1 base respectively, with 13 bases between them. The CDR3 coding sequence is TGCAGCGTTGAAGGGGGGGCTAGAAGGAACACTGAAGCTTTCTTT. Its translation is CSVEGGARRNTEAFF.

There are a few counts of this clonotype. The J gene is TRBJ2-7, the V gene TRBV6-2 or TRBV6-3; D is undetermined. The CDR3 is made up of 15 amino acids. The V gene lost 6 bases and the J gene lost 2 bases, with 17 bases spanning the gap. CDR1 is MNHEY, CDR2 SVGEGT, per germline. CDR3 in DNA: TGTGCCAGCAGCCCCTTGGCGGCTTTCACCTACGAGCAGTACTTC. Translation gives CASSPLAAFTYEQYF.

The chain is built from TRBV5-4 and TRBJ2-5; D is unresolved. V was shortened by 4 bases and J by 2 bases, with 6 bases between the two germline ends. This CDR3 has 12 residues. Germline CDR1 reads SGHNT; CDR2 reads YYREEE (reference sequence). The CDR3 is CASSKKQETQYF. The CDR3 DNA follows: TGTGCCAGCAGCAAAAAACAAGAGACCCAGTACTTC. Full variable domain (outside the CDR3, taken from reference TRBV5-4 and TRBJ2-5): ETGVTQSPTHLIKTRGQQVTLRCSSQSGHNTVSWYQQALGQGPQFIFQYYREEENGRGNFPPRFSGLQFPNYSSELNVNALELDDSALYLCASSKKQETQYFGPGTRLLVL.

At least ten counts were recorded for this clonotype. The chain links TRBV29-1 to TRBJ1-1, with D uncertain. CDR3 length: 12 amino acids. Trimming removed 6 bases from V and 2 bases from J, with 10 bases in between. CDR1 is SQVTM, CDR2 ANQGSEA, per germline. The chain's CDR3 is CSVSRVNTEAFF. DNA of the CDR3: TGCAGCGTATCTAGGGTAAACACTGAAGCTTTCTTT.

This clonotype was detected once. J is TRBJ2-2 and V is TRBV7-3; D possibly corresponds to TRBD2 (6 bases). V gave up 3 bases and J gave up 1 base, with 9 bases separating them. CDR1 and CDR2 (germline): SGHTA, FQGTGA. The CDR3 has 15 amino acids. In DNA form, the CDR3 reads TGTGCCAGCAGCTTGCAAGCGGGGAACACCGGGGAGCTGTTTTTT. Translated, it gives CASSLQAGNTGELFF.

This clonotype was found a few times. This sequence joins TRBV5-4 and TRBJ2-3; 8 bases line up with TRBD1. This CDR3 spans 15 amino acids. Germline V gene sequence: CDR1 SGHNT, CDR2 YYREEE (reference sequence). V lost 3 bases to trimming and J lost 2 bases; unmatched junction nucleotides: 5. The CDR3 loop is CASSSDRDHTDTQYF. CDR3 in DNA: TGTGCCAGCAGCTCGGACAGGGACCACACAGATACGCAGTATTTT.

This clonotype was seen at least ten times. The CDR3 protein is CASSPQNTGELFF. Here the CDR3 DNA reads TGTGCCAGCAGCCCCCAGAACACCGGGGAGCTGTTTTTT. The chain recombines TRBV7-2 with TRBJ2-2; D not resolved. Trimming pared 5 bases from V and 1 base from J, leaving 5 bases between. CDR1 is SGHTA and CDR2 is FQGNSA in the germline V gene. The CDR3 contains 13 residues.

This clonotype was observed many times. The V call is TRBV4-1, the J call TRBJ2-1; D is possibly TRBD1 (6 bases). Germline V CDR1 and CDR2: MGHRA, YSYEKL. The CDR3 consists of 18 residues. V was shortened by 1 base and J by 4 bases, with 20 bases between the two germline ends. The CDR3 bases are TGCGCCAGCAGCCAAGGAGTTAGGCGAGACAGGAGATACAATGAGCAGTTCTTC. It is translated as CASSQGVRRDRRYNEQFF.

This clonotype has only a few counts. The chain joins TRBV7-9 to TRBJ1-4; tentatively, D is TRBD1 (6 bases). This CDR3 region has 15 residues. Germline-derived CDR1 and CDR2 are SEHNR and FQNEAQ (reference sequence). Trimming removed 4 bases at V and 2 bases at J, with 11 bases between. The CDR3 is CASSSGVTTNEKLFF. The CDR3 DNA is TGTGCCAGCAGCTCAGGGGTAACGACTAATGAAAAACTGTTTTTT.